Listed below are T cell receptor beta chains from one sample, sequenced in a study of cytomegalovirus exposure and HLA in healthy donors. Only in-frame clones appear in the TCRdb table, and some are missing; sequencing was by immunoSEQ multiplex PCR. The sample yields about 130,000 clones, around 78% seen once. Sequenced sample: PBMCs. The source of these receptors is a woman younger than 35 in good health and CMV-seronegative. CDR3s include the opening cysteine and the closing phenylalanine or tryptophan. Fields, in order: V gene, J gene, clone size, D gene, CDR3 protein, CDR3 DNA. A D gene is named only where the DNA matches it firmly. Size tells how often a clone was seen (once, few, many) or the class of an expanded clone, and some rows leave it out.

v_call: TRBV4-1; j_call: TRBJ1-1; clone_size: -; d_call: -; cdr3_aa: CASSQEGVGAFF; cdr3_nt: TGCGCCAGCAGCCAAGAAGGGGTCGGAGCTTTCTTT
v_call: TRBV4-2; j_call: TRBJ1-5; clone_size: -; d_call: -; cdr3_aa: CASREQGEGQPQHF; cdr3_nt: TGTGCCAGCAGAGAACAGGGTGAGGGTCAGCCCCAGCATTTT
v_call: TRBV6-5; j_call: TRBJ2-2; clone_size: -; d_call: TRBD2; cdr3_aa: CASSYTGLAPGELFF; cdr3_nt: TGTGCCAGCAGTTACACGGGACTAGCTCCCGGGGAGCTGTTTTTT
v_call: TRBV5-4; j_call: TRBJ2-3; clone_size: -; d_call: TRBD2; cdr3_aa: CASSPGTSGSSSTDTQYF; cdr3_nt: TGTGCCAGCAGCCCCGGGACTAGCGGGAGTTCAAGCACAGATACGCAGTATTTT
v_call: TRBV6-6; j_call: TRBJ2-7; clone_size: once; d_call: -; cdr3_aa: CASSASTASYEQYF; cdr3_nt: TGTGCCAGCAGCGCTTCGACTGCCTCCTACGAGCAGTACTTC
v_call: TRBV7-9; j_call: TRBJ2-1; clone_size: -; d_call: -; cdr3_aa: CASSRSGEQFF; cdr3_nt: TGTGCCAGCAGCCGATCGGGTGAGCAGTTCTTC
v_call: TRBV6-1; j_call: TRBJ2-1; clone_size: -; d_call: TRBD2; cdr3_aa: CASSEVAGNEQFF; cdr3_nt: TGTGCCAGCAGTGAAGTAGCGGGGAATGAGCAGTTCTTC
v_call: TRBV11-2; j_call: TRBJ2-3; clone_size: few; d_call: TRBD2; cdr3_aa: CASSPGGRRADTQYF; cdr3_nt: TGTGCCAGCAGCCCGGGCGGGAGGCGGGCAGATACGCAGTATTTT
v_call: TRBV7-2; j_call: TRBJ2-4; clone_size: -; d_call: TRBD2; cdr3_aa: CASSFAGVSKNIQYF; cdr3_nt: TGTGCCAGCAGCTTCGCGGGAGTAAGCAAAAACATTCAGTACTTC
v_call: TRBV5-1; j_call: TRBJ1-1; clone_size: -; d_call: -; cdr3_aa: CASSLTGSTEAFF; cdr3_nt: TGCGCCAGCAGCTTGACAGGGAGTACTGAAGCTTTCTTT
v_call: TRBV2; j_call: TRBJ2-2; clone_size: -; d_call: TRBD2; cdr3_aa: CASHGRLAGTGELFF; cdr3_nt: TGTGCCAGCCATGGTAGGCTAGCGGGAACCGGGGAGCTGTTTTTT
v_call: TRBV9; j_call: TRBJ2-1; clone_size: -; d_call: -; cdr3_aa: CASSVSGSYNEQFF; cdr3_nt: TGTGCCAGCAGCGTTAGCGGCTCCTACAATGAGCAGTTCTTC
v_call: TRBV6-5; j_call: TRBJ2-7; clone_size: -; d_call: -; cdr3_aa: CASSWGRGDAYEQYF; cdr3_nt: TGTGCCAGCAGTTGGGGCCGCGGGGATGCATACGAGCAGTACTTC
v_call: TRBV6-5; j_call: TRBJ2-7; clone_size: -; d_call: TRBD1; cdr3_aa: CASSPDRHFYEQYF; cdr3_nt: TGTGCCAGCAGTCCGGACAGGCATTTCTACGAGCAGTACTTC